The T cell receptor beta chain under discussion was sequenced for a study of human T cells and chemical hapten exposure. Overall study findings and caveats: Following DPC sensitization, TCRs present above 1 in 1000 frequency showed no change.

TCRdb used MiXCR to reprocess the RACE reads, holding one entry per CDR3 protein. The sample lists 70,000 to 85,000 distinct CDR3 sequences; 7% to 9% were seen once. A word on this clonotype: Its antigen is unidentified.

Time point denoted: healthy volunteer bleed at 6 weeks. Unfractionated whole blood was the source of the extracted total RNA. The V end lost 5 bases, the J end lost 0 bases, and 6 bases lay between the germline ends. The CDR3 runs to 13 residues. CDR1 SGHRS and CDR2 YFSETQ come from the germline V gene. This TCR came from a male donor in good health. Some clones in this sample may be carry-over from other donors' samples. V and J are TRBV5-1 and TRBJ1-3; perhaps TRBD1 as D (5 bases). Source material: whole blood. CDR3 sequence reads: CASSTGSGNTIYF. The CDR3 bases are TGCGCCAGCAGTACAGGCTCTGGAAACACCATATATTTT. Full variable domain (outside the CDR3, taken from reference TRBV5-1 and TRBJ1-3): KAGVTQTPRYLIKTRGQQVTLSCSPISGHRSVSWYQQTPGQGLQFLFEYFSETQRNKGNFPGRFSGRQFSNSRSEMNVSTLELGDSALYLCASSTGSGNTIYFGEGSWLTVV.